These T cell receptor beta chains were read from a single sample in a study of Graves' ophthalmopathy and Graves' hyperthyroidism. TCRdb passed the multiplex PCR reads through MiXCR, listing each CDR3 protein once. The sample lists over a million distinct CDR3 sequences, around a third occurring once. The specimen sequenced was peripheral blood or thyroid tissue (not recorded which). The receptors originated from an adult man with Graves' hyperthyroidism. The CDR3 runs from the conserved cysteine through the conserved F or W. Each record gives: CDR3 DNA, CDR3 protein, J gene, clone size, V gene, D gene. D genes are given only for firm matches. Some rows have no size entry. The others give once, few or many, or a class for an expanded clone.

TGTGCCAGCAGCTTAGTAGACAGGTACGAGCAGTACTTC	CASSLVDRYEQYF	TRBJ2-7	few	TRBV7-9	.
TGTGCCAGCAGCCCGCGACAGGGGGCCGGGGAGCTGTTTTTT	CASSPRQGAGELFF	TRBJ2-2	.	TRBV7-8	TRBD1
TGTGCCAGTAGTCGACAGGCATATAGCAATCAGCCCCAGCATTTT	CASSRQAYSNQPQHF	TRBJ1-5	many	TRBV19	.
TGTGCCGTGTGGGGTGAGGAAAAACTGTTTTTT	CAVWGEEKLFF	TRBJ1-4	many	TRBV6-5	.
TGTGCCAGCAGTTTCAGGGGAGGTTGGCAAGAGACCCAGTACTTC	CASSFRGGWQETQYF	TRBJ2-5	few	TRBV12-3/TRBV12-4	.
TGCGCCAGCAGCGTCGCAGGGGCCGGGGCGGCCTATGGCTACACCTTC	CASSVAGAGAAYGYTF	TRBJ1-2	.	TRBV5-1	.
TGTGCCAGTTTCCAGGGAGTCGCCTATGGCTACACCTTC	CASFQGVAYGYTF	TRBJ1-2	few	TRBV19	.
TGTGCCACCAGCCCCCGGACGGCTACCTACAATGAGCAGTTCTTC	CATSPRTATYNEQFF	TRBJ2-1	.	TRBV24-1	.
TGTGCCAGCAGCTTAGCCTTGGGGGCTGTACAGCCCCAGCATTTT	CASSLALGAVQPQHF	TRBJ1-5	many	TRBV7-2	.
TGTGCCAGCAGTTATGACCTCTCCTATAATTCACCCCTCCACTTT	CASSYDLSYNSPLHF	TRBJ1-6	many	TRBV6-6	.
TGTGCCACCAGCACGGGGCAGGGGGTGAACACTGAAGCTTTCTTT	CATSTGQGVNTEAFF	TRBJ1-1	.	TRBV15	TRBD1
TGTGCCAGCAGCTATGGGGACGGAAAGTACGAGCAGTACTTC	CASSYGDGKYEQYF	TRBJ2-7	many	TRBV5-8	.
TGCAGTGCTAGGTTGGCCGATGCGGCTGGCTACACCTTC	CSARLADAAGYTF	TRBJ1-2	many	TRBV20-1	.
TGCGCCAGCAGCTTGGCTAGGGGTCCGACCTACGAGCAGTACTTC	CASSLARGPTYEQYF	TRBJ2-7	.	TRBV5-1	.
TGCAGCGTGACTAGCTGGGAGACCCAGTACTTC	CSVTSWETQYF	TRBJ2-5	many	TRBV29-1	TRBD2
TGTGCCAGTAGTGCACTCGGGACAGCCCAAGAGACCCAGTACTTC	CASSALGTAQETQYF	TRBJ2-5	.	TRBV19	TRBD1
TGTGCCAGCAGCGGAGGTGTTTGGACGCGGGGCTACACCTTC	CASSGGVWTRGYTF	TRBJ1-2	many	TRBV25-1	.
TGCAGTGCTACTCAGGGAGGGAATGGCTACACCTTC	CSATQGGNGYTF	TRBJ1-2	many	TRBV20-1	.
TGTGCCAGCAGTTACGGCCGTCCGACTGGGGCCAACGTCCTGACTTTC	CASSYGRPTGANVLTF	TRBJ2-6	.	TRBV6-5	.
TGTGCCAGCAGTTACTCCCACACGGGCTCCTATGGCTACACCTTC	CASSYSHTGSYGYTF	TRBJ1-2	.	TRBV6-2/TRBV6-3	.
TGCGCCAGCAGCCAAGGGACAGGGGGCTACGCCGGGGAGCTGTTTTTT	CASSQGTGGYAGELFF	TRBJ2-2	.	TRBV4-3	TRBD1
TGTGCCAGCGGGAATGATGGACGTACGAACACTGAAGCTTTCTTT	CASGNDGRTNTEAFF	TRBJ1-1	few	TRBV10-3	.
TGTGCCAGTAGTCAAGGACTATATGAGACCCAGTACTTC	CASSQGLYETQYF	TRBJ2-5	many	TRBV19	.
TGCGCCAGCAGCCTAGTTATACAGGGGGCTCGTGAAAAACTGTTTTTT	CASSLVIQGAREKLFF	TRBJ1-4	.	TRBV5-1	TRBD1
TGCGCCAGCAGCCAAGTTCAGGCAGGGAGTGGGACTGAAGCTTTCTTT	CASSQVQAGSGTEAFF	TRBJ1-1	.	TRBV4-1	.